The subject of this entry is one T cell receptor beta chain. The source of the sample is a study of identical twins. This CDR3 contains 16 residues. From the 5' RACE reads, TCRdb called clonotypes with MiXCR, one entry per CDR3 protein. The repertoire has 1,800,000 or so distinct CDR3 sequences, around 29% of them found once; the top ten carry 0.27%. The source is a newborn girl in good health. The V and J genes are TRBV12-3 or TRBV12-4 and TRBJ2-4, with 14 nucleotides matching TRBD2. The J call may be wrong; the DNA end is better matched by TRBJ2-5. Specimen: cord blood. For the CDR3, the DNA is TGTGCCAGCACCCGAGGACTAGCGGGGGGTCAAGAGACCCAGTACTTC. It is translated as CASTRGLAGGQETQYF.